This T cell receptor (beta chain) was obtained from a study of technical replicates of blood from a few donors. Per the germline V gene, CDR1 is SGHRS and CDR2 is YFSETQ. V lost 4 bases, J lost 3 bases, and 17 bases lay in between. There are 16 residues in the CDR3. This table comes from immunoSEQ multiplex PCR, and its TCRdb copy is limited to in-frame clones, with some not included. The table has around 98,000 clones, nearly 97% seen once. The source material was T cells isolated from PBMCs. The genes are TRBV5-1 and TRBJ2-1; possibly TRBD2 for D (5 bases). The sequence was obtained from a human donor in good health. The CDR3: CASSVPSPRDYNEQFF. The CDR3 coding sequence is TGCGCCAGCAGCGTCCCTAGCCCTCGAGACTACAATGAGCAGTTCTTC.